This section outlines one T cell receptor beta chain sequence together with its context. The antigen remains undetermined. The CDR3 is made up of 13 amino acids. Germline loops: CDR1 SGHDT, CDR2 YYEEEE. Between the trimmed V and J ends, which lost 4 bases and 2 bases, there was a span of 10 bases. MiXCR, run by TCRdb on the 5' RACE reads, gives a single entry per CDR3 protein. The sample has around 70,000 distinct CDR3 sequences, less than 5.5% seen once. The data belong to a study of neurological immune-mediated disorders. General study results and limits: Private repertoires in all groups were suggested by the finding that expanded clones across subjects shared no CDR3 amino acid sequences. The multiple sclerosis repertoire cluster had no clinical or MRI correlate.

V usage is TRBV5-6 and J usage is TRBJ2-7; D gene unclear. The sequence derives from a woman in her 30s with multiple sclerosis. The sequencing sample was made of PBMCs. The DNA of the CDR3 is TGTGCCAGCAGCCCTGGAAAGACCTACGAGCAGTACTTC. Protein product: CASSPGKTYEQYF.